The rows below give T cell receptor beta chains drawn from one sample of a study of blood T cell repertoires in COVID-19. Here immunoSEQ multiplex PCR was the method, and the copy in TCRdb shows in-frame clones only, minus some. The data contain nearly 300,000 clones, roughly 90% of them seen just once; the ten biggest clones take up roughly 2.9%. The sequencing sample was made of PBMCs or T cells enriched from blood (not recorded which). The receptors shown here come from a woman in her forties or fifties who had been exposed to COVID-19. CDR3s include the opening cysteine and the closing phenylalanine or tryptophan. D genes are given only for firm matches. The listing skips clone size in some rows; elsewhere it reads once, few, many or a size class.

CSVMTGGAVEQYF | TGCAGCGTAATGACAGGAGGCGCCGTCGAGCAGTACTTC | NA | TRBV29-1 | NA | TRBJ2-7
CASSIGTGTGQPQHF | TGTGCCAGCAGCATCGGGACAGGGACCGGCCAGCCCCAGCATTTT | NA | TRBV6-5 | TRBD1 | TRBJ1-5
CASSSLTSGGYEQYF | TGTGCCAGCAGCTCGCTGACTAGCGGGGGCTACGAGCAGTACTTC | NA | TRBV5-4 | TRBD2 | TRBJ2-7
CASSTGLTYNEQFF | TGTGCCAGCAGTACGGGACTAACCTACAATGAGCAGTTCTTC | few | TRBV6-5 | TRBD2 | TRBJ2-1
CAISARTDSYEQYF | TGTGCCATCAGTGCCAGGACAGACTCCTACGAGCAGTACTTC | NA | TRBV10-3 | NA | TRBJ2-7
CASSLRRGMTNEKLFF | TGTGCCAGCAGCTTGCGACGGGGAATGACTAATGAAAAACTGTTTTTT | NA | TRBV14 | NA | TRBJ1-4
CASSFLRGQGASNQPQHF | TGTGCCAGCAGTTTCCTAAGGGGACAGGGAGCCTCCAATCAGCCCCAGCATTTT | NA | TRBV28 | TRBD1 | TRBJ1-5
CASRGPPITVGEGYTF | TGTGCCAGCAGGGGGCCACCGATCACAGTAGGCGAAGGCTACACCTTC | NA | TRBV28 | NA | TRBJ1-2
CATSETQGNTGELFF | TGTGCCACCAGTGAAACGCAGGGGAATACCGGGGAGCTGTTTTTT | NA | TRBV24-1 | NA | TRBJ2-2
CAWSPTDRNTEAFF | TGTGCCTGGAGCCCGACGGACAGGAACACTGAAGCTTTCTTT | NA | TRBV30 | NA | TRBJ1-1
CASSGDRRETEAFF | TGTGCCAGCTCAGGGGACAGGCGAGAGACTGAAGCTTTCTTT | once | TRBV18 | TRBD1 | TRBJ1-1
CASSFRDSSYEQYF | TGTGCCAGCAGTTTCCGGGACAGCTCCTACGAGCAGTACTTC | NA | TRBV27 | TRBD1 | TRBJ2-7
CASSRGTGETQYF | TGTGCCAGCAGCCGGGGGACTGGTGAGACCCAGTACTTC | NA | TRBV11-2 | NA | TRBJ2-5
CAISERGGRGGETGELFF | TGTGCCATCAGTGAGAGAGGGGGCAGGGGAGGAGAGACCGGGGAGCTGTTTTTT | NA | TRBV10-3 | NA | TRBJ2-2
CAWSVEGGSYEQYF | TGTGCCTGGAGTGTAGAGGGCGGCTCCTACGAGCAGTACTTC | NA | TRBV30 | NA | TRBJ2-7
CASSFQRQKSFF | TGTGCCAGCAGTTTCCAGCGTCAGAAGTCTTTCTTT | NA | TRBV12-3/TRBV12-4 | NA | TRBJ1-1
CASRPWQGGEGGEKLFF | TGTGCCAGCCGCCCTTGGCAGGGAGGCGAGGGAGGTGAAAAACTGTTTTTT | NA | TRBV28 | NA | TRBJ1-4
CASSEIAGGPDTQYF | TGTGCCAGCAGCGAAATAGCGGGGGGCCCAGATACGCAGTATTTT | NA | TRBV9 | TRBD2 | TRBJ2-3
CSEKTQGDNEQFF | TGCAGCGAAAAGACCCAAGGAGACAATGAGCAGTTCTTC | NA | TRBV29-1 | NA | TRBJ2-1
CASRGRTGGTNYGYTF | TGTGCCAGCAGAGGAAGGACAGGGGGCACTAACTATGGCTACACCTTC | NA | TRBV3-1/TRBV3-2 | TRBD1 | TRBJ1-2
CASSLGAGQGNQPQHF | TGTGCCAGCAGCTTAGGTGCGGGTCAGGGCAATCAGCCCCAGCATTTT | NA | TRBV5-5 | NA | TRBJ1-5
CASSPALAGGTYEQYF | TGTGCCAGCAGCCCCGCCCTAGCGGGGGGAACCTACGAGCAGTACTTC | NA | TRBV7-2 | TRBD2 | TRBJ2-7
CASRYWEGGGNEAFF | TGTGCCAGCCGATATTGGGAAGGGGGGGGAAATGAAGCTTTCTTT | NA | TRBV28 | NA | TRBJ1-1
CASRSTSGGPPYEQYF | TGTGCCAGCAGGTCGACTAGCGGGGGGCCACCCTACGAGCAGTACTTC | NA | TRBV28 | TRBD2 | TRBJ2-7
CASSLAPSRSSYEQYF | TGTGCCAGCAGCTTAGCTCCCTCACGGAGCTCCTACGAGCAGTACTTC | NA | TRBV7-2 | NA | TRBJ2-7
CASSSLAEQEKLFF | TGTGCCAGCAGCTCTTTGGCCGAACAGGAAAAACTGTTTTTT | NA | TRBV7-9 | NA | TRBJ1-4
CAWVGQGNEKLFF | TGTGCCTGGGTCGGGCAGGGAAACGAAAAACTGTTTTTT | NA | TRBV30 | NA | TRBJ1-4
CASSELRTTEAFF | TGTGCCAGCAGTGAATTAAGAACTACTGAAGCTTTCTTT | once | TRBV2 | NA | TRBJ1-1
CASKQGPGNTIYF | TGTGCCAGCAAGCAGGGGCCTGGAAACACCATATATTTT | NA | TRBV14 | NA | TRBJ1-3
CASSQGQGNYEQYF | TGTGCCAGCAGCCAGGGACAGGGTAACTACGAGCAGTACTTC | NA | TRBV7-9 | TRBD1 | TRBJ2-7
CASRRFQDDSNQPQHF | TGTGCCAGTCGTCGCTTTCAGGATGATAGCAATCAGCCCCAGCATTTT | NA | TRBV19 | NA | TRBJ1-5
CASSGTEDYEQYF | TGTGCCAGCAGCGGGACAGAAGACTACGAGCAGTACTTC | NA | TRBV2 | TRBD1 | TRBJ2-7
CSVGSSYNSPLHF | TGCAGCGTCGGGAGCTCCTATAATTCACCCCTCCACTTT | NA | TRBV29-1 | NA | TRBJ1-6
CAWSVRDQQPQHF | TGTGCCTGGAGTGTCAGGGATCAACAGCCCCAGCATTTT | NA | TRBV30 | NA | TRBJ1-5
CASSSGGQPGADTQYF | TGCGCCAGCAGCTCCGGAGGGCAGCCAGGCGCAGATACGCAGTATTTT | NA | TRBV5-1 | NA | TRBJ2-3
CAISDATGTMGNQPQHF | TGTGCCATCAGTGACGCTACCGGGACAATGGGCAATCAGCCCCAGCATTTT | NA | TRBV10-3 | NA | TRBJ1-5
CASSQNSARNNEQFF | TGCGCCAGCAGCCAAAATTCAGCGCGGAACAATGAGCAGTTCTTC | NA | TRBV4-1 | NA | TRBJ2-1
CASSSQKGQGINEQFF | TGCGCCAGCAGCTCTCAAAAAGGACAGGGGATAAATGAGCAGTTCTTC | NA | TRBV5-1 | TRBD1 | TRBJ2-1
CASSPTSGHYYEQYF | TGCGCCAGCAGTCCGACTTCGGGACACTATTACGAGCAGTACTTC | NA | TRBV23-1 | NA | TRBJ2-7
CASSLSSGSTEAFF | TGTGCCAGCAGCTTGTCCTCCGGGTCCACTGAAGCTTTCTTT | once | TRBV5-4 | NA | TRBJ1-1
CASSPGQADSPLHF | TGTGCCAGCAGCCCGGGACAGGCGGATTCACCCCTCCACTTT | NA | TRBV5-6 | TRBD1 | TRBJ1-6
CASSIDRAGELFF | TGTGCCAGTAGTATAGACAGGGCCGGGGAGCTGTTTTTT | NA | TRBV19 | NA | TRBJ2-2